The 3 T cell receptor beta chains given below trace back to one sample, sequenced in a study of T cell changes during pregnancy in multiple sclerosis. Clones were read by immunoSEQ multiplex PCR, and TCRdb kept only the in-frame ones, dropping some. Counted here are tens of thousands of clones, about nine tenths occurring once; the ten biggest clones make up about 1.6%. The sample in question was peripheral blood, obtained after pregnancy. The receptor set was obtained from a female donor in good health, enrolled as a control in a pregnancy study.

This clone was found once. The chain couples TRBV28 to TRBJ1-1, with D unresolved. Germline V gene sequence: CDR1 MDHEN, CDR2 SYDVKM. The CDR3 runs 12 residues. The V and J ends lost 3 bases and 4 bases respectively, with 6 bases between them. The CDR3 sequence: CASSFAGTEAFF. The CDR3 nucleotides are TGTGCCAGCAGTTTTGCGGGCACTGAAGCTTTCTTT. Based on the CDR3 plus reference TRBV28 and TRBJ1-1, the full variable domain is DVKVTQSSRYLVKRTGEKVFLECVQDMDHENMFWYRQDPGLGLRLIYFSYDVKMKEKGDIPEGYSVSREKKERFSLILESASTNQTSMYLCASSFAGTEAFFGQGTRLTVV.

V gene TRBV4-2 combines with J gene TRBJ2-2; D is ambiguous. This CDR3 is 15 amino acids long. Per germline, CDR1 LGHNA and CDR2 YNFKEQ. The V gene lost 0 bases and the J gene lost 1 base, with 6 bases spanning the gap. As DNA, the CDR3 is TGTGCCAGCAGCCAAGATCCTGTGAACACCGGGGAGCTGTTTTTT. It is translated as CASSQDPVNTGELFF.

The chain combines TRBV4-3 with TRBJ2-1; possible D gene TRBD2, 6 bases. The V end lost 2 bases, the J end lost 3 bases, and 11 bases lay between the germline ends. Germline-derived CDR1 and CDR2 are LGHNA and YSLEER. The CDR3 length is 15 residues. Here the CDR3 reads CASSQQEGGYNEQFF. As DNA, the CDR3 is TGCGCCAGCAGCCAACAGGAGGGAGGCTACAATGAGCAGTTCTTC.